A selection of T cell receptor beta chains follows, all from one sample in a study of CD8 T cells in Susac syndrome. MiXCR, run by TCRdb on the immunoSEQ multiplex PCR reads, gives a single entry per CDR3 protein. The sample lists 200,000 or so distinct CDR3 sequences; 90% to 96% were seen once. The sequenced sample was CD4+ T cells from PBMCs. These receptors originate from a human donor with multiple sclerosis. CDR3s include the opening cysteine and the closing phenylalanine or tryptophan. D genes are given only for firm matches. Some rows have no size entry. The others give once, few or many, or a class for an expanded clone.

-,TRBV6-2/TRBV6-3,-,TRBJ2-7,CASSSPDSFGEQYF,TGTGCCAGCAGTTCCCCGGACTCGTTCGGCGAGCAGTACTTC
-,TRBV7-9,-,TRBJ2-7,CASSPRRNPDTYEQYF,TGTGCCAGCAGCCCCCGTCGGAACCCGGACACCTACGAGCAGTACTTC
few,TRBV12-3/TRBV12-4,-,TRBJ1-1,CASSLKGDTEAFF,TGTGCCAGCAGTTTAAAGGGGGACACTGAAGCTTTCTTT
-,TRBV30,TRBD2,TRBJ2-5,CAWSPGLEQTQYF,TGTGCCTGGAGCCCGGGACTAGAGCAGACCCAGTACTTC
-,TRBV6-5,-,TRBJ2-1,CASSYLPLLGDEQFF,TGTGCCAGCAGTTATCTGCCCCTACTCGGGGATGAGCAGTTCTTC
-,TRBV12-3/TRBV12-4,-,TRBJ1-1,CASSSRLGRGDTEAFF,TGTGCCAGCAGTTCTCGTTTGGGACGGGGCGACACTGAAGCTTTCTTT
-,TRBV7-3,TRBD1,TRBJ2-7,CASSPDRGLAEQYF,TGTGCCAGCAGCCCGGACAGGGGACTTGCCGAGCAGTACTTC
-,TRBV5-1,-,TRBJ1-2,CASSLGSGNRNYGYTF,TGCGCCAGCAGCTTGGGATCAGGGAATCGGAACTATGGCTACACCTTC
-,TRBV24-1,TRBD1,TRBJ2-2,CAIRQGFSNTGELFF,TGTGCCATCCGACAGGGGTTCTCGAACACCGGGGAGCTGTTTTTT
-,TRBV7-3,-,TRBJ2-3,CASSSSVSSTDTQYF,TGTGCCAGCAGCTCAAGCGTGTCTAGCACAGATACGCAGTATTTT
-,TRBV20-1,-,TRBJ1-1,CSAPGDYTEAFF,TGCAGTGCCCCCGGGGACTACACTGAAGCTTTCTTT
-,TRBV20-1,-,TRBJ2-3,CSGAGAPDTQYF,TGCAGTGGCGCGGGGGCCCCAGATACGCAGTATTTT
-,TRBV19,-,TRBJ2-1,CASSINPYNEQFF,TGTGCCAGTAGTATAAACCCTTACAATGAGCAGTTCTTC
-,TRBV9,-,TRBJ2-5,CASSVGVREETQYF,TGTGCCAGCAGCGTGGGTGTCCGGGAAGAGACCCAGTACTTC
-,TRBV30,TRBD1,TRBJ2-5,CAWSADRATQYF,TGTGCCTGGAGTGCGGACAGGGCAACCCAGTACTTC
-,TRBV23-1,-,TRBJ1-1,CASSHQTGNTEAFF,TGCGCCAGCAGTCACCAGACAGGGAACACTGAAGCTTTCTTT
-,TRBV5-1,-,TRBJ1-2,CASSLVGLNYGYTF,TGCGCCAGCAGCTTGGTTGGGTTAAACTATGGCTACACCTTC
-,TRBV15,TRBD1,TRBJ2-3,CATSRDGPGQSTDTQYF,TGTGCCACCAGCAGGGACGGTCCGGGACAGAGCACAGATACGCAGTATTTT
-,TRBV20-1,TRBD2,TRBJ2-7,CSARGGPGSYEQYF,TGCAGTGCTCGCGGGGGGCCAGGGTCCTACGAGCAGTACTTC
once,TRBV2,-,TRBJ2-5,CASNGQRQETQYF,TGTGCCAGCAATGGACAGCGACAAGAGACCCAGTACTTC
-,TRBV4-3,-,TRBJ2-1,CASSQDSAVFEQFF,TGCGCCAGCAGCCAAGATTCGGCAGTTTTTGAGCAGTTCTTC
-,TRBV20-1,TRBD1,TRBJ2-5,CSARDPQGAGETQYF,TGCAGTGCTAGAGATCCCCAGGGGGCGGGGGAGACCCAGTACTTC
once,TRBV12-3/TRBV12-4,TRBD1,TRBJ2-7,CASSPRDSYEQYF,TGTGCCAGCAGTCCGAGGGACAGCTACGAGCAGTACTTC
-,TRBV28,TRBD2,TRBJ2-3,CASSLGLAGGSVTQYF,TGTGCCAGCAGTTTGGGACTAGCGGGGGGCTCGGTTACGCAGTATTTT
-,TRBV2,-,TRBJ1-6,CASRGYNSPLHF,TGTGCCAGCAGGGGGTATAATTCACCCCTCCACTTT
-,TRBV27,-,TRBJ2-2,CASSLYGVNTGELFF,TGTGCCAGCAGTTTATACGGTGTTAACACCGGGGAGCTGTTTTTT
-,TRBV7-9,-,TRBJ1-1,CASPRAFF,TGTGCCAGCCCCAGGGCTTTCTTT
-,TRBV27,-,TRBJ2-7,CASSLKGHLYEQYF,TGTGCCAGCAGCCTAAAGGGACACCTATACGAGCAGTACTTC
-,TRBV10-3,-,TRBJ1-1,CAISESPDESTEAFF,TGTGCCATCAGTGAGTCGCCAGATGAGTCCACTGAAGCTTTCTTT
-,TRBV7-2,-,TRBJ2-3,CASSRGGTASTDTQYF,TGTGCCAGCAGCCGAGGGGGGACCGCTAGCACAGATACGCAGTATTTT
-,TRBV25-1,-,TRBJ1-2,CASSESGYGGYTF,TGTGCCAGCAGTGAATCGGGGTATGGTGGCTACACCTTC
-,TRBV25-1,-,TRBJ1-2,CASSEYRGYTF,TGTGCCAGCAGTGAATATCGGGGCTACACCTTC
-,TRBV9,-,TRBJ2-3,CASSVGGSTDTQYF,TGTGCCAGCAGCGTAGGAGGTAGCACAGATACGCAGTATTTT
-,TRBV20-1,-,TRBJ2-5,CSARPKETQYF,TGCAGTGCTAGACCCAAAGAGACCCAGTACTTC
-,TRBV15,TRBD1,TRBJ1-2,CATSRKTGERGYGYTF,TGTGCCACCAGCAGAAAGACAGGGGAAAGAGGGTATGGCTACACCTTC
-,TRBV29-1,-,TRBJ2-2,CSGGHTGELFF,TGCAGCGGCGGGCACACCGGGGAGCTGTTTTTT
-,TRBV9,TRBD2,TRBJ2-3,CASSVGGYRTDTQYF,TGTGCCAGCAGCGTGGGAGGGTACAGGACAGATACGCAGTATTTT
once,TRBV7-6,-,TRBJ2-1,CASSQADNEQFF,TGTGCCAGCAGCCAAGCAGACAATGAGCAGTTCTTC
-,TRBV12-3/TRBV12-4,-,TRBJ2-1,CASSLTSNSYNEQFF,TGTGCCAGCAGTTTAACTAGCAACTCCTACAATGAGCAGTTCTTC
-,TRBV15,-,TRBJ2-5,CATSRDLTSQETQYF,TGTGCCACCAGCAGAGATTTAACTTCCCAAGAGACCCAGTACTTC
-,TRBV20-1,-,TRBJ1-1,CSARKGAGEAFF,TGCAGTGCTAGAAAAGGGGCCGGTGAAGCTTTCTTT
-,TRBV18,-,TRBJ2-2,CASSPVGTATGELFF,TGTGCCAGCTCGCCTGTGGGGACCGCCACCGGGGAGCTGTTTTTT
-,TRBV7-2,-,TRBJ2-7,CASSLEGWSYEQYF,TGTGCCAGCAGCTTAGAGGGGTGGTCCTACGAGCAGTACTTC
-,TRBV18,TRBD1,TRBJ1-4,CASSPELWGQINEKLFF,TGTGCCAGCTCACCCGAGCTGTGGGGACAGATTAATGAAAAACTGTTTTTT
-,TRBV10-3,-,TRBJ1-1,CAIGQLMNTEAFF,TGTGCCATCGGACAGCTCATGAACACTGAAGCTTTCTTT
once,TRBV24-1,-,TRBJ1-5,CATSDTTAGYSNQPQHF,TGTGCCACCAGTGACACAACAGCAGGGTATAGCAATCAGCCCCAGCATTTT
-,TRBV20-1,-,TRBJ1-1,CSASRGPTATEAFF,TGCAGTGCTAGCAGAGGACCAACAGCCACTGAAGCTTTCTTT
-,TRBV3-1,-,TRBJ2-1,CASSQELAGSTYNEQFF,TGTGCCAGCAGCCAAGAATTGGCAGGGTCGACCTACAATGAGCAGTTCTTC
-,TRBV20-1,-,TRBJ2-2,CSAIRAENTGELFF,TGCAGTGCTATTCGGGCGGAGAACACCGGGGAGCTGTTTTTT
-,TRBV19,-,TRBJ1-5,CASSIGGWSQPQHF,TGTGCCAGTAGTATCGGCGGGTGGAGTCAGCCCCAGCATTTT